This T cell receptor beta chain was captured in a study of T cell responses to AZD1222 COVID-19 vaccine. Regarding the study as a whole: Among those given AZD1222, only 5 to 7 were seropositive at baseline.

V lost 1 base to trimming and J lost 5 bases, with 17 bases between them. Per the germline V gene, CDR1 is SGHNT and CDR2 is YENEEA. The CDR3 has 16 amino acids. In regard to this clone: The target antigen is unknown.

The repertoire was sequenced with immunoSEQ multiplex PCR; TCRdb's copy has only in-frame clones and lacks some. The profile covers about 88,000 clones, with roughly 89% appearing a single time and about 5% taken by the ten largest. The receptor was isolated from an adult who received the AZD1222 COVID-19 vaccine. J is TRBJ2-5 and V is TRBV11-3, with D possibly being TRBD1 (6 bases). Sequences were derived from peripheral blood, sampled 28 days after the second AZD1222 dose. CDR3 residues: CASSLGSDRILETQYF. CDR3 coding DNA: TGTGCCAGCAGCTTAGGTTCCGACAGGATATTGGAGACCCAGTACTTC.